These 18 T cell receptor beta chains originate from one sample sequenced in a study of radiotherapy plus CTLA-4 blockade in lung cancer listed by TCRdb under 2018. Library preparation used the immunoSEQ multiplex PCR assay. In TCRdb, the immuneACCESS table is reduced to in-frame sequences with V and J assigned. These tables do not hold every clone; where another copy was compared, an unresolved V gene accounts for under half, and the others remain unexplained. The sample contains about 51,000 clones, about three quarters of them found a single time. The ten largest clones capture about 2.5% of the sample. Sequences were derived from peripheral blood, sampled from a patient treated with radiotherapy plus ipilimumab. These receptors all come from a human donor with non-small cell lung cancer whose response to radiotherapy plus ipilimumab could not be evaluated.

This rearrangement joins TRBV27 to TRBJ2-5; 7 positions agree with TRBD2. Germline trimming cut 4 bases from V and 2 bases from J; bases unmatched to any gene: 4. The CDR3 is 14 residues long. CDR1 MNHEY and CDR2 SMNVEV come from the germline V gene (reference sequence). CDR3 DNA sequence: TGTGCCAGCAGTTCGGGACTAACTCAAGAGACCCAGTACTTC. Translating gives CASSSGLTQETQYF.

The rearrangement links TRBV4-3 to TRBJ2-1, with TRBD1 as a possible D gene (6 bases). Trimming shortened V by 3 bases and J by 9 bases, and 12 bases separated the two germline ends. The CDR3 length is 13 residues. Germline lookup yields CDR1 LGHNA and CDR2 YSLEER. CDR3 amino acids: CASSQRTGCEQFF. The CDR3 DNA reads TGCGCCAGCAGCCAGAGAACAGGGTGTGAGCAGTTCTTC.

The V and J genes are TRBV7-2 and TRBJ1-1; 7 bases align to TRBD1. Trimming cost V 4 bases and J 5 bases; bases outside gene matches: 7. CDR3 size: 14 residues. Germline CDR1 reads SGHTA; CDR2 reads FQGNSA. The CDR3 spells CASSSYRGKTEAFF. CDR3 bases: TGTGCCAGCAGCTCATACAGGGGAAAAACTGAAGCTTTCTTT.

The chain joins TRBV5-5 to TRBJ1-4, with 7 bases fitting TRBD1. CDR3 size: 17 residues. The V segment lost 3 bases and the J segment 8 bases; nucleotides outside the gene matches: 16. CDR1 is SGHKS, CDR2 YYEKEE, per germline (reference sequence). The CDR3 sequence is CASSWGQTMKLREKLFF. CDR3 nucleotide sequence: TGTGCCAGCAGCTGGGGACAGACCATGAAGCTTCGCGAAAAACTGTTTTTT.

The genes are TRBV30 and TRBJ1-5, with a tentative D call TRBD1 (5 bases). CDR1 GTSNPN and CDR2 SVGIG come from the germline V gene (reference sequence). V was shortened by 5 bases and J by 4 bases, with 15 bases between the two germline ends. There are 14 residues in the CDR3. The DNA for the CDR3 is TGTGCCTGGGACCGTGACGCAGGGAATCAGCCCCAGCATTTT. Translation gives CAWDRDAGNQPQHF.

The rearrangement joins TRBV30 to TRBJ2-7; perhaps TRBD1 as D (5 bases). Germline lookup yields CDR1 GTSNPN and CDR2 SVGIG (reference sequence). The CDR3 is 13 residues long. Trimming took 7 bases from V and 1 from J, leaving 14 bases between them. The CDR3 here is CAYSWGASYEQYF. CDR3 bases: TGTGCCTATTCGTGGGGCGCTTCCTACGAGCAGTACTTC.

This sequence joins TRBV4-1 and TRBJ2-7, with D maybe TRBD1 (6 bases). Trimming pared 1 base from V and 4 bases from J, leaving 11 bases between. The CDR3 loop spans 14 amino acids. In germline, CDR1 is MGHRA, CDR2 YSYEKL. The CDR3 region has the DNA TGCGCCAGCAGCCAAGTGGAGGACAGTTACGAGCAGTACTTC. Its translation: CASSQVEDSYEQYF.

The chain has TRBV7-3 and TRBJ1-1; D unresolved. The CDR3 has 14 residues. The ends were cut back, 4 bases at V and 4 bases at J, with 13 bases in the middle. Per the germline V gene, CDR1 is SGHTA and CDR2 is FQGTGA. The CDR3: CASSSSGGITEAFF. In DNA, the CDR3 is TGTGCCAGCAGCTCCTCAGGAGGCATCACTGAAGCTTTCTTT.

The CDR3 loop reads CASSVSTGGGDTGELFF. CDR3 nucleotide sequence: TGTGCCAGCAGCGTCTCGACAGGGGGCGGCGACACCGGGGAGCTGTTTTTT. V is TRBV9 and J is TRBJ2-2, with 10 bases identical to TRBD1. CDR3 length: 17 residues. Germline CDR1 SGDLS, CDR2 YYNGEE. V lost 2 bases and J lost 3; bases outside the gene matches: 7.

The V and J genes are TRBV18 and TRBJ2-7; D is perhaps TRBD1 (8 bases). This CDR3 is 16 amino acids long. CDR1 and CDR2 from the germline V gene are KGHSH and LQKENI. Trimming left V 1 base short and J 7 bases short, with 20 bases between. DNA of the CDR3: TGTGCCAGCTCACCACAAGCGGGGCAGGGGGCGCTTGAGCAGTACTTC. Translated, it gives CASSPQAGQGALEQYF. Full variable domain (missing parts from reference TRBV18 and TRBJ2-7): NAGVMQNPRHLVRRRGQEARLRCSPMKGHSHVYWYRQLPEEGLKFMVYLQKENIIDESGMPKERFSAEFPKEGPSILRIQQVVRGDSAAYFCASSPQAGQGALEQYFGPGTRLTVT.

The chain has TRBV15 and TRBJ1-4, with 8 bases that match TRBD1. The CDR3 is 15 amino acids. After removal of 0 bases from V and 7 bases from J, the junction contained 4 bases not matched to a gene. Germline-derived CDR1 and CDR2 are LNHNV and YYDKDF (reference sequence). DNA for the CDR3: TGTGCCACCAGCAGAGATCAGGGGGCGGGTGAAAAACTGTTTTTT. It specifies CATSRDQGAGEKLFF.

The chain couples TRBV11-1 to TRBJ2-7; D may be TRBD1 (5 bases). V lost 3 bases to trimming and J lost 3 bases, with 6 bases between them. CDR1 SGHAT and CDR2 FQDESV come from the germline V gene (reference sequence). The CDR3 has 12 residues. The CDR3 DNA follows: TGTGCCAGCAGCTTGGACAACTACGAGCAGTACTTC. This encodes CASSLDNYEQYF.

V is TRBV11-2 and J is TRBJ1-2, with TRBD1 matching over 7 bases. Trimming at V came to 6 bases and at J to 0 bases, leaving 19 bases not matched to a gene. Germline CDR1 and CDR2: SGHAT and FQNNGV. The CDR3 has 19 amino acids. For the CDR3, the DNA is TGTGCCAGCAGATCAATCCGGGACAGAAGATATAAAGCTAACTATGGCTACACCTTC. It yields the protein CASRSIRDRRYKANYGYTF.

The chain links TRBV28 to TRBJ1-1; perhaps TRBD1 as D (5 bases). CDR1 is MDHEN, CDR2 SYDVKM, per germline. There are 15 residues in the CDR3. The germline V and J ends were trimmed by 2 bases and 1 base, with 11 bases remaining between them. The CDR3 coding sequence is TGTGCCAGCAGTTTAGGGACTCTCGCGAACACTGAAGCTTTCTTT. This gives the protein CASSLGTLANTEAFF.

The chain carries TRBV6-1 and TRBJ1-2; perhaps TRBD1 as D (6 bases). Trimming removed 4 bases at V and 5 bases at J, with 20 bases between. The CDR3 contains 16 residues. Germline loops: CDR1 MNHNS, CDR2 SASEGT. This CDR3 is CASSVRGISSGYGYTF. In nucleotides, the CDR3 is TGTGCCAGCAGTGTGAGGGGGATCAGCAGCGGATATGGCTACACCTTC.

The CDR3 region has the DNA TGTGCCAGCAGCCCCCCTGACAGGGGGCGAGAAAAACTGTTTTTT. Amino acid sequence: CASSPPDRGREKLFF. The chain uses TRBV28 and TRBJ1-4, with 10 bases lining up with TRBD1. The junction had 9 bases not matched to a gene; V was cut back by 6 bases and J by 8 bases. Per the germline V gene, CDR1 is MDHEN and CDR2 is SYDVKM. The CDR3 spans 15 residues.

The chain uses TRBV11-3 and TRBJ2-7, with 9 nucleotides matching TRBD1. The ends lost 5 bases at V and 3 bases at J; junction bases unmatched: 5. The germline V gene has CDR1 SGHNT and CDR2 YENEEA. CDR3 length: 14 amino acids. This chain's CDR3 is CASSTGTGYYEQYF. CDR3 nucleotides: TGTGCCAGCAGCACGGGGACAGGGTACTACGAGCAGTACTTC. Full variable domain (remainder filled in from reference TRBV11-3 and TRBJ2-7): EAGVVQSPRYKIIEKKQPVAFWCNPISGHNTLYWYLQNLGQGPELLIRYENEEAVDDSQLPKDRFSAERLKGVDSTLKIQPAELGDSAVYLCASSTGTGYYEQYFGPGTRLTVT.

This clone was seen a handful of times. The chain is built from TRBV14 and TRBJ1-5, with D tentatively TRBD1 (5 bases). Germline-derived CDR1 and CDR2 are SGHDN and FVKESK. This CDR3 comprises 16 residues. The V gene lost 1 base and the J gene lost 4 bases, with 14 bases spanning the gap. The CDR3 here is CASSQVRGKGNQPQHF. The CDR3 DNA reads TGTGCCAGCAGCCAAGTTCGCGGGAAGGGGAATCAGCCCCAGCATTTT.